Below, 28 T cell receptor beta chains from the same sample are listed, as sequenced in a study of Ad26.COV2.S vaccination and SARS-CoV-2 variants. Generated by immunoSEQ multiplex PCR, the TCRdb table keeps only in-frame clones and is missing some. This table holds hundreds of thousands of clones, under 90% found once. Treatment of the sample: roughly 18 received Ad26.COV2.S at low or high dose, single or two shots; 5 received placebo; per-sample allocation not given. Material that was analyzed had been drawn on day 63 after the first vaccine or placebo injection. Source: peripheral blood, taken in a trial of Ad26.COV2.S vaccine versus placebo. The receptor source for this set is a person aged 18-65 years who received the Ad26.COV2.S COVID-19 vaccine or a placebo.

This clone came up once. The chain couples TRBV24-1 to TRBJ2-7; 7 bases line up with TRBD1. J was trimmed by 7 bases and V by 2 bases; bases with no gene match: 7. This CDR3 is 14 amino acids long. Germline CDR1 reads KGHDR; CDR2 reads SFDVKD. In DNA form, the CDR3 reads TGTGCCACCAGTGATTACAGGGGCGCTGGGGAGCAGTACTTC. Its protein is CATSDYRGAGEQYF.

The chain employs TRBV7-2 and TRBJ2-1; TRBD2 agrees at 13 bases. With 6 bases clipped from V and 9 bases from J, the junction kept 8 bases outside the gene matches. Germline CDR1 and CDR2: SGHTA and FQGNSA. CDR3 length: 15 amino acids. CDR3 sequence: CASRPGTSGVSEQFF. CDR3 coding DNA: TGTGCCAGCAGGCCCGGGACTAGCGGGGTTAGTGAGCAGTTCTTC.

V usage is TRBV7-7 and J usage is TRBJ2-7; D possibly corresponds to TRBD2 (6 bases). The germline V and J ends were trimmed by 5 bases and 3 bases, with 20 bases remaining between them. The CDR3 consists of 16 residues. The V gene's germline CDR1 is SSHAT and CDR2 FNYEAQ (reference sequence). The CDR3 DNA sequence: TGTGCCAGCAGCCCTTGGAGAGGAGGGGCTAACTACGAGCAGTACTTC. Translating it yields CASSPWRGGANYEQYF.

CDR3 sequence reads: CASSDGDYRESYGYTF. The CDR3 DNA reads TGTGCCAGCAGTGACGGGGACTACAGGGAGTCCTATGGCTACACCTTC. J is TRBJ1-2 and V is TRBV6-2 or TRBV6-3; D may be TRBD1 (6 bases). The CDR3 runs 16 residues. Trimming took off 5 bases at V and 4 bases at J, with 20 bases between the two ends. Germline-derived CDR1 and CDR2 are MNHEY and SVGEGT.

This clone has just a few counts. V and J are TRBV4-1 and TRBJ1-5; no clear D gene. CDR1 is MGHRA, CDR2 YSYEKL, per germline. V lost 3 bases and J lost 9, with 6 bases in between. This CDR3 region has 11 residues. The CDR3 is CASSHFGPQHF. CDR3 in DNA: TGCGCCAGCAGCCACTTCGGGCCCCAGCATTTT.

This rearrangement joins TRBV12-3 or TRBV12-4 to TRBJ2-5; no firm D call. The CDR3 totals 13 residues. Deletions cut 6 bases from V and 0 bases from J, with 8 bases between. The CDR3, as DNA: TGTGCCAGCAGACCGAGTAACCAAGAGACCCAGTACTTC. It specifies CASRPSNQETQYF.

This clone appeared a few times. This chain uses TRBV7-9 with TRBJ1-1; the D is unclear. Germline lookup yields CDR1 SEHNR and CDR2 FQNEAQ (reference sequence). Trimming pared 3 bases from V and 0 bases from J, leaving 5 bases between. The CDR3 consists of 13 residues. CDR3 bases: TGTGCCAGCAGCTTTCTTATGAACACTGAAGCTTTCTTT. Amino acid sequence: CASSFLMNTEAFF. Drawing the rest from reference TRBV7-9 and TRBJ1-1, the complete variable domain is DTGVSQNPRHKITKRGQNVTFRCDPISEHNRLYWYRQTLGQGPEFLTYFQNEAQLEKSRLLSDRFSAERPKGSFSTLEIQRTEQGDSAMYLCASSFLMNTEAFFGQGTRLTVV.

The chain has TRBV9 and TRBJ2-1, with 8 bases matching TRBD1. This CDR3 is 14 amino acids long. CDR1 and CDR2 (germline): SGDLS, YYNGEE. The ends lost 3 bases at V and 8 bases at J; junction bases unmatched: 7. CDR3 loop: CASSAFPGGHEQFF. DNA for the CDR3: TGTGCCAGCAGCGCTTTCCCAGGGGGCCATGAGCAGTTCTTC.

This rearrangement joins TRBV3-1 (or the pseudogene TRBV3-2) to TRBJ2-7, with D tentatively TRBD2 (5 bases). This CDR3 is built from 14 residues. V lost 5 bases, J lost 6 bases, and 17 bases lay in between. The germline V gene encodes CDR1 LGHDT and CDR2 YNNKEL (reference sequence). CDR3 DNA sequence: TGTGCCAGCAGCTTACTAGTTAGTACCGGCGAGCAGTACTTC. Translation: CASSLLVSTGEQYF.

This clone was detected a few times. The chain links TRBV27 to TRBJ1-5; D gene ambiguous. Trimming removed 5 bases at V and 4 bases at J, with 6 bases between. Germline V gene sequence: CDR1 MNHEY, CDR2 SMNVEV (reference sequence). The CDR3 sequence is 12 residues long. The CDR3 nucleotides are TGTGCCAGCAGTGGCCCAAATCAGCCCCAGCATTTT. Translating it yields CASSGPNQPQHF.

This clone was counted a few times. This chain connects TRBV24-1 to TRBJ1-5; no definite D call. Trimming stripped 2 bases from V and 3 bases from J, with 10 bases between. Germline V CDR1 and CDR2: KGHDR, SFDVKD. This CDR3 contains 15 residues. CDR3 sequence: CATSDSKQFNQPQHF. Here the CDR3 DNA reads TGTGCCACCAGTGATTCGAAACAGTTCAATCAGCCCCAGCATTTT.

This chain connects TRBV7-9 to TRBJ2-5; perhaps TRBD2 as D (5 bases). The V end lost 5 bases, the J end lost 7 bases, and 14 bases lay between the germline ends. The CDR3 loop spans 13 amino acids. Per germline, CDR1 SEHNR and CDR2 FQNEAQ (reference sequence). CDR3 coding DNA: TGTGCCAGCAGCCCTGGTTTCGAGGGGACCCAGTACTTC. This codes for CASSPGFEGTQYF.

CDR3 region: CASSNRGRLSYEQYF. CDR3 nucleotides: TGTGCCAGCAGCAACAGGGGGCGCTTATCCTACGAGCAGTACTTC. This chain links TRBV6-5 with TRBJ2-7; TRBD1 matches 9 bases. The CDR3 length is 15 residues. Germline trimming cut 6 bases from V and 1 base from J; bases unmatched to any gene: 7. Germline V gene sequence: CDR1 MNHEY, CDR2 SVGAGI.

The J gene is TRBJ1-6, the V gene TRBV7-2; D is unresolved. V was pared by 4 bases and J by 7 bases, with 20 bases between. This CDR3 spans 17 amino acids. Germline CDR1 and CDR2: SGHTA and FQGNSA. CDR3 protein: CASSSGRARAANSPLHF. The CDR3 nucleotides are TGTGCCAGCAGCTCCGGACGGGCCCGAGCTGCCAATTCACCCCTCCACTTT.

The V gene is TRBV7-9, the J gene TRBJ1-1; no firm D call. Germline lookup yields CDR1 SEHNR and CDR2 FQNEAQ (reference sequence). V shed 3 bases and J shed 1 base, with 6 bases lying between them. The CDR3 has 13 amino acids. The CDR3 protein is CASSFQENTEAFF. DNA for the CDR3: TGTGCCAGCAGCTTTCAAGAGAACACTGAAGCTTTCTTT.

V gene TRBV7-9 combines with J gene TRBJ2-2; a possible D gene is TRBD1 (6 bases). Trimming shortened V by 3 bases and J by 4 bases, and 12 bases separated the two germline ends. The germline CDR1 and CDR2 sequences are SEHNR and FQNEAQ (reference sequence). The CDR3 is 15 residues long. CDR3 in amino acids: CASSFTGSATGELFF. The DNA of the CDR3 is TGTGCCAGCAGCTTTACAGGGTCGGCCACCGGGGAGCTGTTTTTT. Supplemented by reference TRBV7-9 and TRBJ2-2, the full variable domain reads DTGVSQNPRHKITKRGQNVTFRCDPISEHNRLYWYRQTLGQGPEFLTYFQNEAQLEKSRLLSDRFSAERPKGSFSTLEIQRTEQGDSAMYLCASSFTGSATGELFFGEGSRLTVL.

This chain uses TRBV12-3 or TRBV12-4 with TRBJ2-7, with no clear D. The CDR3 has 12 amino acids. V dropped 3 bases and J dropped 1 base, with 4 bases sitting between them. Here the CDR3 reads CASSLMSYEQYF. The CDR3 coding sequence is TGTGCCAGCAGTTTGATGTCCTACGAGCAGTACTTC.

The V call is TRBV3-1 (or the pseudogene TRBV3-2), the J call TRBJ2-1; D perhaps matches TRBD2 (6 bases). The length of the CDR3 is 20 residues. The V end lost 0 bases, the J end lost 3 bases, and 24 bases lay between the germline ends. Germline lookup yields CDR1 LGHDT and CDR2 YNNKEL (reference sequence). Written as DNA, the CDR3 is TGTGCCAGCAGCCAAGACTTGCTACCAAGCGGGCGGCCTGGCTACAATGAGCAGTTCTTC. This gives the protein CASSQDLLPSGRPGYNEQFF.

V gene TRBV7-2 combines with J gene TRBJ1-2; a weak D match, TRBD1 (5 bases). The CDR3 runs to 14 residues. The germline V gene has CDR1 SGHTA and CDR2 FQGNSA. V gave up 0 bases and J gave up 3 bases, with 8 bases separating them. In DNA form, the CDR3 reads TGTGCCAGCAGCTTAGCAGGGGTGGACTATGGCTACACCTTC. As protein: CASSLAGVDYGYTF.

This chain connects TRBV9 to TRBJ2-1; 7 nucleotides agree with TRBD2. CDR1 and CDR2 (germline): SGDLS, YYNGEE. The CDR3 loop spans 16 amino acids. The V segment lost 0 bases and the J segment 0 bases; nucleotides outside the gene matches: 3. CDR3 sequence (DNA): TGTGCCAGCAGCGTAGAACTAGCGAGCTCCTACAATGAGCAGTTCTTC. As protein: CASSVELASSYNEQFF.

This chain uses TRBV6-5 with TRBJ1-1; D is unclear. Germline V lookup: CDR1 MNHEY, CDR2 SVGAGI. V was shortened by 7 bases and J by 3 bases, with 12 bases between the two germline ends. The CDR3 is 13 residues long. The CDR3 sequence is CASTAHGDTEAFF. The CDR3 region has the DNA TGTGCCAGCACCGCCCACGGGGACACTGAAGCTTTCTTT.

This clone occurred once. The rearrangement joins TRBV9 to TRBJ2-7; 11 positions agree with TRBD1. CDR1 is SGDLS and CDR2 is YYNGEE in the germline V gene. There are 14 residues in the CDR3. V shed 4 bases and J 4 bases; nucleotides not matched to a gene: 4. In DNA form, the CDR3 reads TGTGCCAGCAGCCCCTGGGACAGGGGGTACGAGCAGTACTTC. It codes for CASSPWDRGYEQYF.

This rearrangement joins TRBV6-6 to TRBJ2-1, with D perhaps TRBD1 (6 bases). The V gene's germline CDR1 is MNHNY and CDR2 SVGAGI (reference sequence). Trimming took off 10 bases at V and 0 bases at J, with 10 bases between the two ends. This CDR3 is 13 amino acids long. CDR3 amino acids: CAIGGHSYNEQFF. CDR3 coding DNA: TGTGCCATTGGGGGCCACTCCTACAATGAGCAGTTCTTC.

This chain uses TRBV18 with TRBJ1-5; 9 bases match TRBD1. Germline V CDR1 and CDR2: KGHSH, LQKENI. The J segment lost 11 bases and the V segment lost 3 bases, leaving 8 bases of the junction unmatched. This CDR3 has 14 amino acids. This chain's CDR3 is CASSPGTGQIAQHF. CDR3 in DNA: TGTGCCAGCTCACCGGGGACAGGGCAGATAGCCCAGCATTTT.

The chain joins TRBV28 to TRBJ1-6; perhaps TRBD1 as D (5 bases). Germline-derived CDR1 and CDR2 are MDHEN and SYDVKM. Trimming pared 5 bases from V and 7 bases from J, leaving 12 bases between. CDR3 length: 14 residues. The CDR3 loop reads CASSRGLINSPLHF. The DNA of the CDR3 is TGTGCCAGCAGTCGGGGACTGATCAATTCACCCCTCCACTTT.

This clone was counted a single time. The rearrangement links TRBV10-1 to TRBJ2-5, with 13 bases matching TRBD2. There are 16 residues in the CDR3. V lost 2 bases and J lost 1; bases outside the gene matches: 1. The V gene's germline CDR1 is WNHNN and CDR2 SYGVQD (reference sequence). For the CDR3, the DNA is TGCGCCAGCAGTGAGGGGACTAGCGGGACCCAAGAGACCCAGTACTTC. This gives the protein CASSEGTSGTQETQYF.

The sample holds one count of this clone. The genes are TRBV11-2 and TRBJ1-3, with no clear D. V was trimmed by 2 bases and J by 1 base, leaving 6 bases between them. Germline V gives CDR1 SGHAT, CDR2 FQNNGV. The CDR3 length is 14 residues. CDR3 amino acids: CASSLQLSGNTIYF. The CDR3, as DNA: TGTGCCAGCAGCTTACAACTTTCTGGAAACACCATATATTTT.

The table lists this clone with a count of one. CDR3 in amino acids: CAISAGYEQYF. The CDR3 DNA reads TGTGCCATATCGGCGGGCTACGAGCAGTACTTC. The V gene is TRBV10-3, the J gene TRBJ2-7, with D maybe TRBD2 (5 bases). CDR1 is ENHRY and CDR2 is SYGVKD in the germline V gene. The CDR3 spans 11 residues. Deletions cut 9 bases from V and 3 bases from J, with 9 bases between.